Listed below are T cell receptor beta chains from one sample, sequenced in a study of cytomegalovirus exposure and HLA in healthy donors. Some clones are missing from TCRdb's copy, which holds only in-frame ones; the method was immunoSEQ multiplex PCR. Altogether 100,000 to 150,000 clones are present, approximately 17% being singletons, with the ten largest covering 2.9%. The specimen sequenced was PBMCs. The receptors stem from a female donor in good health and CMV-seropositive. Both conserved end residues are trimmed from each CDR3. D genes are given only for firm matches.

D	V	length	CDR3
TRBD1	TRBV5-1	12	ASSTNTGGTEAF
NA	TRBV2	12	ASSLITEPYGYT
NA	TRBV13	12	ASSSTGLKDTQY
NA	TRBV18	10	ASWQEADTQY
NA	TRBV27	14	ASSFKAGYLQETQY
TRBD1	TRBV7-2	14	ASSRTLGQGADIQY
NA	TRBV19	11	ASSILQGQPQH
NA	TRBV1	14	TSRLNHRGRGETQY
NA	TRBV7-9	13	ASSPRGTNTDTQY
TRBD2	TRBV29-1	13	SVRWGGRNTGELF
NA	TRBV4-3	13	ASSQESRGYQPQH
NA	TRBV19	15	ATQLDAHDGNNQPQH
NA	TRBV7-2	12	ASSLARAGTEAF
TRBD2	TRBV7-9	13	ASSFSASGSYEQY
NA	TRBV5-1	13	ASSVQGPLNNEQF
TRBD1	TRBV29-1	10	SAMRDSRLST
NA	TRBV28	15	ASSLAVGGRGNQPQH
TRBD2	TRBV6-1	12	ASNGRGIQETQY
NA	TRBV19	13	ASMGLQGDSYEQY
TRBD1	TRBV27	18	ASSLFNRGLGISGANVLT
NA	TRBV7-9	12	ASSSLKAGGEAF
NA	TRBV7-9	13	ASSLIGTSTGELF
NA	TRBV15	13	ATSRGLPNTDTQY
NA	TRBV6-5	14	ASSYPGHANTGELF
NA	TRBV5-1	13	ASSLSQSGWYKQY
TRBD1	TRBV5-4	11	ASSTRDSREQY
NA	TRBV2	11	ASGLNPTYEQY
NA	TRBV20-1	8	SASGDEQY
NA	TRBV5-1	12	ASSLAPGQETQY
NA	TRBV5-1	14	ASSARGGVSIEKLF
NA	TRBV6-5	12	ASSLRAANYGYT
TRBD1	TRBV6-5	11	ASSTGTGVGYT
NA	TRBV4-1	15	ASSQESSALSSYEQY
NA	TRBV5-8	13	ASSFFPQMNTEAF
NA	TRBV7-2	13	ASSLRQGPYNEQF
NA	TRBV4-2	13	ASSQDPETGFGYT
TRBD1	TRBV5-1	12	ASSPDRANNEQF
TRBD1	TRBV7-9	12	ASSLDRGYNEQF
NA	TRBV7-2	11	ASSEGIGYGYT
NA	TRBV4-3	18	ASSPPTQGLMSGGADTQY
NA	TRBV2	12	ASSEESGDTEAF
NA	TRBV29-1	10	SVVQDLYGYT
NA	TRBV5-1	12	ASSLEVSPREAF
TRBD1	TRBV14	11	ASSGTDSYEQY
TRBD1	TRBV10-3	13	AISDARDSGGELF
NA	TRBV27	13	ASSFLQGRPYEQY
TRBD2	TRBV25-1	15	ASSLAGGIRGTDTQY
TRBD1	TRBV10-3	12	AIRATGAGNTIY
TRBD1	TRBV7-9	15	ASSPPLRDRVRNEQF
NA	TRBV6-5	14	ASSSTTPSSGNTIY
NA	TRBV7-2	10	ASSDPGQEAF
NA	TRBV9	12	ASSVSLDRSEAF